This is a list of T cell receptor beta chains from one sample in a study of blood T cells in healthy people across ages. Each CDR3 protein is one row after TCRdb ran MiXCR on the 5' RACE reads. The data hold 600,000 to 800,000 distinct CDR3 sequences, with 21% observed a single time. The sample was blood. Receptors were obtained from a man aged 65 to 85 in good health. Both conserved end residues are part of each CDR3. The D gene is left open where the match is weak. Part of the rows lack a size; the others show once, few, many or a class for expanded clones.

D gene: .
J gene: TRBJ2-7
V gene: TRBV20-1
clone size: few
CDR3 DNA: TGCAGCGCCTCCAGGGGCGAGCAGTACTTC
CDR3 protein: CSASRGEQYF

D gene: .
J gene: TRBJ2-6
V gene: TRBV29-1
clone size: few
CDR3 DNA: TGCAGCGCCCAGTTCGGAGGCTCTGGGGCCAACGTCCTGACTTTC
CDR3 protein: CSAQFGGSGANVLTF

D gene: TRBD2
J gene: TRBJ2-3
V gene: TRBV20-1
clone size: few
CDR3 DNA: TGCAGTGCCCAAGGGACTAGCGGGGGGGGTAGTCTCACAGATACGCAGTATTTT
CDR3 protein: CSAQGTSGGGSLTDTQYF

D gene: TRBD2
J gene: TRBJ2-2
V gene: TRBV14
clone size: few
CDR3 DNA: TGTGCCAGCAGCCAAAGGGTCGCGGGAGTCGGGGAGCTGTTTTTT
CDR3 protein: CASSQRVAGVGELFF

D gene: .
J gene: TRBJ2-7
V gene: TRBV20-1
clone size: .
CDR3 DNA: TGCAGTGCTAGAGATCTGCGCGAACTTTCCTACGAGCAGTACTTC
CDR3 protein: CSARDLRELSYEQYF

D gene: .
J gene: TRBJ1-5
V gene: TRBV10-3
clone size: many
CDR3 DNA: TGTGCCATCAGTGAGTCTTATAGCAATCAGCCCCAGCATTTT
CDR3 protein: CAISESYSNQPQHF

D gene: .
J gene: TRBJ2-2
V gene: TRBV24-1
clone size: once
CDR3 DNA: TGTGCCACCAGTAGCACCGGGGAGCTGTTTTTT
CDR3 protein: CATSSTGELFF

D gene: TRBD2
J gene: TRBJ2-1
V gene: TRBV29-1
clone size: .
CDR3 DNA: TGCAGCGTTTTAGCGGGAGGTATAAATGAGCAGTTCTTC
CDR3 protein: CSVLAGGINEQFF

D gene: .
J gene: TRBJ1-4
V gene: TRBV5-1
clone size: many
CDR3 DNA: TGCGCCAGCAGCTTGGCCGGGGTCAATGAAAAACTGTTTTTT
CDR3 protein: CASSLAGVNEKLFF

D gene: .
J gene: TRBJ1-1
V gene: TRBV29-1
clone size: .
CDR3 DNA: TGCAGCGTTGTAGATCGCACTGAAGCTTTCTTT
CDR3 protein: CSVVDRTEAFF

D gene: .
J gene: TRBJ2-5
V gene: TRBV5-1
clone size: .
CDR3 DNA: TGCGCCAGCAGCTTGGAAGGCAGTAAAGGGGAGACCCAGTACTTC
CDR3 protein: CASSLEGSKGETQYF

D gene: TRBD1
J gene: TRBJ1-4
V gene: TRBV29-1
clone size: .
CDR3 DNA: TGCAGCGTTGAACTGACAGGGGGCGGTGAAAAACTGTTTTTT
CDR3 protein: CSVELTGGGEKLFF

D gene: .
J gene: TRBJ2-6
V gene: TRBV5-5
clone size: .
CDR3 DNA: TGTGCCAGCAGCTTGGCCGCGGCCTCTGGGGCCAACGTCCTGACTTTC
CDR3 protein: CASSLAAASGANVLTF

D gene: .
J gene: TRBJ2-7
V gene: TRBV3-1
clone size: few
CDR3 DNA: TGTGCCAGCAGCCAGCTCACCGGCGAGCAGTACTTC
CDR3 protein: CASSQLTGEQYF

D gene: .
J gene: TRBJ2-7
V gene: TRBV6-5
clone size: .
CDR3 DNA: TGTGCCAGCAGAAGCCCAGGACCCTACGAGCAGTACTTC
CDR3 protein: CASRSPGPYEQYF

D gene: TRBD2
J gene: TRBJ2-7
V gene: TRBV7-2
clone size: few
CDR3 DNA: TGTGCCAGCAGCTTAGCTGCTCTAGCGGGCTACTACGAGCAGTACTTC
CDR3 protein: CASSLAALAGYYEQYF

D gene: TRBD1
J gene: TRBJ1-6
V gene: TRBV15
clone size: .
CDR3 DNA: TGTGCCACCAGCAGAGATCCGGACAGGGGCTATTCACCCCTCCACTTT
CDR3 protein: CATSRDPDRGYSPLHF

D gene: .
J gene: TRBJ1-6
V gene: TRBV12-3/TRBV12-4
clone size: .
CDR3 DNA: TGTGCCAGCGGGGTTGTGGGCGGTTCACCCCTCCACTTT
CDR3 protein: CASGVVGGSPLHF

D gene: TRBD2
J gene: TRBJ2-7
V gene: TRBV5-1
clone size: .
CDR3 DNA: TGCGCCAGCAGCTTTGGGACTACGCTCTACGAGCAGTACTTC
CDR3 protein: CASSFGTTLYEQYF

D gene: TRBD1
J gene: TRBJ2-3
V gene: TRBV3-1
clone size: few
CDR3 DNA: TGTGCCAGCAGCCCCTCGGGACAGGGAGGCGCAGATACGCAGTATTTT
CDR3 protein: CASSPSGQGGADTQYF

D gene: .
J gene: TRBJ2-7
V gene: TRBV6-6
clone size: .
CDR3 DNA: TGTGCCAGCACTCTACAGGCGGGGAGCTCCTACGAGCAGTACTTC
CDR3 protein: CASTLQAGSSYEQYF

D gene: .
J gene: TRBJ2-5
V gene: TRBV10-3
clone size: many
CDR3 DNA: TGTGCCATCAGCTTGGGACGGACTGAAGAGACCCAGTACTTC
CDR3 protein: CAISLGRTEETQYF

D gene: TRBD2
J gene: TRBJ2-1
V gene: TRBV4-1
clone size: few
CDR3 DNA: TGCGCCAGCAGCCAATTTAGTCCGGCGGGAGTGGCCCTCTACAATGAGCAGTTCTTC
CDR3 protein: CASSQFSPAGVALYNEQFF

D gene: .
J gene: TRBJ2-5
V gene: TRBV6-5
clone size: few
CDR3 DNA: TGTGCCAGCAGTTACGGGGTGGCCTTCCAGGAGACCCAGTACTTC
CDR3 protein: CASSYGVAFQETQYF

D gene: .
J gene: TRBJ2-5
V gene: TRBV2
clone size: .
CDR3 DNA: TGTGCCAGCAGTATGGACCTATCAACTGGCCCAGAGACCCAGTACTTC
CDR3 protein: CASSMDLSTGPETQYF

D gene: .
J gene: TRBJ2-2
V gene: TRBV9
clone size: .
CDR3 DNA: TGTGCCAGCAGCTCCCAGGGGCTAGCGGTGAACACCGGGGAGCTGTTTTTT
CDR3 protein: CASSSQGLAVNTGELFF

D gene: .
J gene: TRBJ2-2
V gene: TRBV2
clone size: few
CDR3 DNA: TGTGCCAGCAGTGACGGCAGGACCGGGGAGCTGTTTTTT
CDR3 protein: CASSDGRTGELFF

D gene: .
J gene: TRBJ2-5
V gene: TRBV5-5
clone size: .
CDR3 DNA: TGTGCCAGCAGCTTGGGGGCGGGCAGGAACCAAGAGACCCAGTACTTC
CDR3 protein: CASSLGAGRNQETQYF

D gene: .
J gene: TRBJ2-5
V gene: TRBV20-1
clone size: .
CDR3 DNA: TGCAGTGCTAGTCCTACGGACCCCGGGGGAGAGACCCAGTACTTC
CDR3 protein: CSASPTDPGGETQYF

D gene: TRBD1
J gene: TRBJ2-5
V gene: TRBV20-1
clone size: .
CDR3 DNA: TGCAGTGCTAAGGCGGTGGGACAGGGACAAGAGACCCAGTACTTC
CDR3 protein: CSAKAVGQGQETQYF

D gene: .
J gene: TRBJ2-3
V gene: TRBV3-1
clone size: .
CDR3 DNA: TGTGCCAGCAGCCAAGGTTCTGGCCGGGGCACAGATACGCAGTATTTT
CDR3 protein: CASSQGSGRGTDTQYF

D gene: .
J gene: TRBJ2-1
V gene: TRBV21-1
clone size: few
CDR3 DNA: TGTGCCAGCAGCAAAGAAGGGACTAGCGGGCACAATGAGCAGTTCTTC
CDR3 protein: CASSKEGTSGHNEQFF

D gene: TRBD2
J gene: TRBJ2-3
V gene: TRBV28
clone size: many
CDR3 DNA: TGTGCCAGCAGAAGACTAGCGGGAGCAAATACGCAGTATTTT
CDR3 protein: CASRRLAGANTQYF

D gene: TRBD1
J gene: TRBJ1-2
V gene: TRBV10-2
clone size: .
CDR3 DNA: TGCGCCAGCAGTGACCCCAGGGGGCGGGGTGATGGCTACACCTTC
CDR3 protein: CASSDPRGRGDGYTF

D gene: .
J gene: TRBJ2-5
V gene: TRBV18
clone size: .
CDR3 DNA: TGTGCCAGCTCACCGGACCAGGGGCGAGTCGGGACCCAGTACTTC
CDR3 protein: CASSPDQGRVGTQYF

D gene: TRBD1
J gene: TRBJ2-3
V gene: TRBV6-1
clone size: .
CDR3 DNA: TGTGCCAGCAGTGAAGGACAGGGGCGCACAGATACGCAGTATTTT
CDR3 protein: CASSEGQGRTDTQYF

D gene: TRBD1
J gene: TRBJ2-1
V gene: TRBV6-5
clone size: few
CDR3 DNA: TGTGCCAGCAGACTACCGACAGGGGCCTACAATGAGCAGTTCTTC
CDR3 protein: CASRLPTGAYNEQFF

D gene: .
J gene: TRBJ2-1
V gene: TRBV3-1
clone size: .
CDR3 DNA: TGTGCCAGCAGCCAAGATCAGCAAAATGAGCAGTTCTTC
CDR3 protein: CASSQDQQNEQFF

D gene: TRBD2
J gene: TRBJ2-3
V gene: TRBV9
clone size: .
CDR3 DNA: TGTGCCAGCAGCGTAGAGGACGGGAGGGCGGGCACAGATACGCAGTATTTT
CDR3 protein: CASSVEDGRAGTDTQYF

D gene: .
J gene: TRBJ2-5
V gene: TRBV5-1
clone size: .
CDR3 DNA: TGCGCCAGCAGCTTAAAAGGGTACGGGGAGACCCAGTACTTC
CDR3 protein: CASSLKGYGETQYF

D gene: TRBD1
J gene: TRBJ2-1
V gene: TRBV20-1
clone size: .
CDR3 DNA: TGCAGTGCTAGAGGGACAGGGTCTGGGAATGAGCAGTTCTTC
CDR3 protein: CSARGTGSGNEQFF

D gene: TRBD2
J gene: TRBJ2-3
V gene: TRBV4-3
clone size: .
CDR3 DNA: TGCGCCAGCAGCCCAGGACTAGCGGGAGCCGTAGATACGCAGTATTTT
CDR3 protein: CASSPGLAGAVDTQYF